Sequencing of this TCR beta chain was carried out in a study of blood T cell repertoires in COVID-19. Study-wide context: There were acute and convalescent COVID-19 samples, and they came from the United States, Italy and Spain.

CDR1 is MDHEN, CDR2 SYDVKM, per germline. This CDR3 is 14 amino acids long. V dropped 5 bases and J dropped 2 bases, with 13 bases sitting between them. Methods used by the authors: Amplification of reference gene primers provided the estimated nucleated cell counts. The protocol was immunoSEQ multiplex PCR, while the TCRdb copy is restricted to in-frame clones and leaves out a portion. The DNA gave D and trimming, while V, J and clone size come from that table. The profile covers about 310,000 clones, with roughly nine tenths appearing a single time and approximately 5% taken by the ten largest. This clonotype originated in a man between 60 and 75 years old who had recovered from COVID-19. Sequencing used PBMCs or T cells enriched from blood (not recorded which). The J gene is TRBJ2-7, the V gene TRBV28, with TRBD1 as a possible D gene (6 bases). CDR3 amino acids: CASSLTGHPYEQYF. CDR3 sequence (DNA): TGTGCCAGCAGTCTAACGGGACACCCCTACGAGCAGTACTTC.